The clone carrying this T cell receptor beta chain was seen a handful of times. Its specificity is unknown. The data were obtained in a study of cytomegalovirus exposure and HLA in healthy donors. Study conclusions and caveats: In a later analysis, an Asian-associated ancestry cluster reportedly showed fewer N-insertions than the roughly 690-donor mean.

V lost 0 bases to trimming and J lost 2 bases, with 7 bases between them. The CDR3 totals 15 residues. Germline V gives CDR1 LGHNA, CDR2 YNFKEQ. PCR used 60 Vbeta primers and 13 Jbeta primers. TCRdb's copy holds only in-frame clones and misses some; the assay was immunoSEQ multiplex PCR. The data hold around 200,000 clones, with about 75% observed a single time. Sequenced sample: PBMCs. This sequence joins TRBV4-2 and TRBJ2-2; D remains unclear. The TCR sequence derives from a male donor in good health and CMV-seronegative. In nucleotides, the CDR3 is TGTGCCAGCAGCCAAGAACTGGTTAACACCGGGGAGCTGTTTTTT. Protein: CASSQELVNTGELFF.